Included here is one T cell receptor beta chain sequence, with context. Trimming removed 0 bases from V and 5 bases from J, with 12 bases in between. This CDR3 comprises 15 residues. Germline V CDR1 and CDR2: LGHNA, YNFKEQ. TCRdb used MiXCR to reprocess the RT-PCR reads, holding one entry per CDR3 protein. The sample has hundreds of thousands of distinct CDR3 sequences; over 12% are singletons. Sequencing was carried out using memory CD4+ T cells from blood. This sequence was found in a female donor in good health, serving as a healthy control. V usage is TRBV4-2 and J usage is TRBJ2-3, with TRBD1 as a possible D gene (6 bases). CDR3 sequence reads: CASSQDGGGRDTQYF. CDR3 DNA: TGTGCCAGCAGCCAAGATGGTGGGGGCCGAGATACGCAGTATTTT.